These T cell receptor beta chains were read from a single sample in a study of CD8 T cells in acute hepatitis C reinfection. TCRdb keeps only in-frame clones here, not all; method: immunoSEQ multiplex PCR. There are 1,400 or so clones in the sample; roughly half occur only once, and 10% to 15% lies in the top ten. The starting material was HCV NS3-1073 tetramer-sorted CD8+ T cells from PBMCs, obtained during acute infection. These receptors all stem from a woman younger than 30 who spontaneously cleared hepatitis C infection. Each CDR3 is given with its conserved first and last residue. Each record gives: D gene, J gene, V gene, clone size, CDR3 DNA, CDR3 protein. D genes are given only for firm matches. The size of a clone is reported for some rows only, either as once, few or many, or as a class for expanded clones.

D: TRBD2; J: TRBJ2-7; V: TRBV5-1; size: NA; DNA: TGCGCCAGCAGCACCGGGACTAGCGGGGGGGCGTGGTACTTC; CDR3: CASSTGTSGGAWYF
D: TRBD1; J: TRBJ2-7; V: TRBV6-1; size: few; DNA: TGTGCCAGCAGTGCAAATCCTAGCGGGACAGGGGGCATCTACGAGCAGTACTTC; CDR3: CASSANPSGTGGIYEQYF
D: TRBD2; J: TRBJ2-5; V: TRBV4-2; size: NA; DNA: TGTGCCAGCAAACTGGGAGCGGGGGAATACCAAGAGACCCAGTACTTC; CDR3: CASKLGAGEYQETQYF
D: TRBD2; J: TRBJ2-1; V: TRBV10-1; size: few; DNA: TGCGCCAGCAGTGGTAGTAGCGGGAGTCCCGATGAGCAGTTCTTC; CDR3: CASSGSSGSPDEQFF
D: TRBD2; J: TRBJ2-1; V: TRBV6-1; size: NA; DNA: TGTGCCAGCAGTGTTCTAGCGGGTGCTTACAATGAGCAGTTCTTC; CDR3: CASSVLAGAYNEQFF
D: NA; J: TRBJ2-2; V: TRBV13; size: once; DNA: TGTGCCAGCAGCTTAAGCCTAGGCGGGAACACCGGGGAGCTGTTTTTT; CDR3: CASSLSLGGNTGELFF
D: TRBD1; J: TRBJ1-1; V: TRBV6-5; size: NA; DNA: TGTGCCAGCGCCTCCGGGACAGCTTCTGAAGCTTTCTTT; CDR3: CASASGTASEAFF
D: NA; J: TRBJ1-4; V: TRBV18; size: NA; DNA: TGTGCCAGCTCAACCGGGCGGGATGAAAAACTGTTTTTT; CDR3: CASSTGRDEKLFF
D: NA; J: TRBJ2-1; V: TRBV9; size: NA; DNA: TGTGCCAGCAGCGTAGAGGGCAATGAGCAGTTCTTC; CDR3: CASSVEGNEQFF
D: TRBD1; J: TRBJ1-1; V: TRBV30; size: NA; DNA: TGTGCCTGGAAAAGGGGACAGGACACTGAAGCTTTCTTT; CDR3: CAWKRGQDTEAFF
D: NA; J: TRBJ1-1; V: TRBV4-1; size: NA; DNA: TGCGCCAGCAGCGGCTTGGGTGGGACTGAAGCTTTCTTT; CDR3: CASSGLGGTEAFF
D: TRBD1; J: TRBJ2-7; V: TRBV7-2; size: NA; DNA: TGTGCCAGCAGCTTCTCTAATCCCGGGACAGGGGCGATCTACGAGCAGTACTTC; CDR3: CASSFSNPGTGAIYEQYF
D: NA; J: TRBJ2-7; V: TRBV19; size: few; DNA: TGTGCCAGTAGTACAATGTCCTGGGAAGCTGGCTCCTACGAGCAGTACTTC; CDR3: CASSTMSWEAGSYEQYF
D: NA; J: TRBJ1-1; V: TRBV4-2; size: few; DNA: TGTGCCAGCAGCCAAGATAAAAACACTGAAGCTTTCTTT; CDR3: CASSQDKNTEAFF
D: TRBD2; J: TRBJ2-5; V: TRBV7-6; size: large; DNA: TGTGCCAGCAGCAGGGCCCTCTCGGCGGGAGAAGTGGAGACCCAGTACTTC; CDR3: CASSRALSAGEVETQYF
D: NA; J: TRBJ2-2; V: TRBV29-1; size: NA; DNA: TGCAGCGTGTTATCAAATTCCGGGGAGCTGTTTTTT; CDR3: CSVLSNSGELFF
D: NA; J: TRBJ1-1; V: TRBV14; size: large; DNA: TGTGCCAGCAGCCAGGCGGGGACGAACACTGAAGCTTTCTTT; CDR3: CASSQAGTNTEAFF
D: NA; J: TRBJ2-3; V: TRBV6-1; size: NA; DNA: TGTGCCAGCAGAAATGTCGAGGGGGAACCAGATACGCAGTATTTT; CDR3: CASRNVEGEPDTQYF
D: TRBD2; J: TRBJ2-7; V: TRBV11-2; size: NA; DNA: TGTGCCAGCAGTCAAGGGCGGGGGGGTGACGCCTACGAGCAGTACTTC; CDR3: CASSQGRGGDAYEQYF
D: NA; J: TRBJ2-5; V: TRBV19; size: NA; DNA: TGTGCCAGTAGTATGACGACAGGACTATGGGAGACCCAGTACTTC; CDR3: CASSMTTGLWETQYF
D: NA; J: TRBJ2-7; V: TRBV5-1; size: once; DNA: TGCGCCAGCAGCCACGTCGAAGGTAGCGAGCAGTACTTC; CDR3: CASSHVEGSEQYF
D: TRBD2; J: TRBJ2-7; V: TRBV7-2; size: NA; DNA: TGTGCCAGCAGCTTATCCCGGTCTAGCGGAGAGCCCTACGAGCAGTACTTC; CDR3: CASSLSRSSGEPYEQYF
D: NA; J: TRBJ2-7; V: TRBV5-4; size: few; DNA: TGTGCCAGCAGCCCTGAAGTAGCAGCTGGAGGAGGTGACGAGCAGTACTTC; CDR3: CASSPEVAAGGGDEQYF
D: NA; J: TRBJ1-2; V: TRBV2; size: NA; DNA: TGTGCCAGCAGTTACCTGTTGGGGGGCCTCGACTATGGCTACACCTTC; CDR3: CASSYLLGGLDYGYTF